The next 5 T cell receptor beta chains were all read from a single sample in a study of T cells after yellow fever vaccination. One entry per CDR3 protein, called by TCRdb with MiXCR from the 5' RACE reads. The sample records 110,000 or so distinct CDR3 sequences, around 7.2% being singletons. This sample comprised CD4+ T cells sorted from PBMCs, obtained around 45 days after the first yellow fever vaccination. The receptors originated from a man between 18 and 35 years old who received the YFV17D yellow fever vaccine.

The V and J genes are TRBV5-5 and TRBJ1-2; D remains unclear. CDR3 length: 17 amino acids. Trimming pared 1 base from V and 0 bases from J, leaving 16 bases between. Germline V CDR1 and CDR2: SGHKS, YYEKEE (reference sequence). The CDR3 DNA is TGTGCCAGCAGCTTGCTTTCAACAAGAATAGCTAACTATGGCTACACCTTC. Translated, it gives CASSLLSTRIANYGYTF.

Many counts were recorded for this clonotype. The chain joins TRBV5-4 to TRBJ2-3, with 9 bases fitting TRBD1. Germline CDR1 SGHNT, CDR2 YYREEE (reference sequence). After removal of 4 bases from V and 1 base from J, the junction contained 7 bases not matched to a gene. CDR3 size: 16 residues. The CDR3, as DNA: TGTGCCAGCAGCGTACAGGGGGCGCGGGGCACAGATACGCAGTATTTT. This codes for CASSVQGARGTDTQYF.

This clonotype has at least ten counts. The chain recombines TRBV7-2 with TRBJ2-7; 8 positions agree with TRBD1. The germline V gene has CDR1 SGHTA and CDR2 FQGNSA. The CDR3 spans 14 residues. V was pared by 5 bases and J by 2 bases, with 5 bases of the junction left unmatched. CDR3 sequence: CASSPQGGPYEQYV. DNA for the CDR3: TGTGCCAGCAGCCCACAGGGGGGACCCTACGAGCAGTACGTC.

This clonotype showed up many times. The CDR3 nucleotides are TGCGCCAGCAGCTTGGAGGGGATGAATGAAAAACTGTTTTTT. This gives the protein CASSLEGMNEKLFF. The rearrangement links TRBV5-1 to TRBJ1-4; weak D call: TRBD1 (5 bases). V was cut by 0 bases and J by 5 bases, with 8 bases left in between. Germline CDR1 is SGHRS and CDR2 is YFSETQ. CDR3 size: 14 residues.

In this sample, this clonotype turned up many times. The CDR3 bases are TGTGCCAGCAGCTCCCCCGGGACAATCAGCCGAGCTTTCTTT. This codes for CASSSPGTISRAFF. V is TRBV7-9 and J is TRBJ1-1; the D gene is possibly TRBD1 (6 bases). The CDR3 contains 14 residues. The germline V and J ends were trimmed by 4 bases and 10 bases, with 19 bases remaining between them. Germline CDR1 reads SEHNR; CDR2 reads FQNEAQ (reference sequence). The full variable domain, its missing parts supplied by reference TRBV7-9 and TRBJ1-1, is DTGVSQNPRHKITKRGQNVTFRCDPISEHNRLYWYRQTLGQGPEFLTYFQNEAQLEKSRLLSDRFSAERPKGSFSTLEIQRTEQGDSAMYLCASSSPGTISRAFFGQGTRLTVV.